Detailed here is one T cell receptor beta chain. CDR3 length equals 16 residues. V was pared by 4 bases and J by 4 bases, with 18 bases between. Germline CDR1 reads SGHNT; CDR2 reads YYREEE (reference sequence). This record belongs to a study of blood T cell repertoires in COVID-19. Across the study: COVID-19 samples collected from the United States, Italy and Spain covered acute and convalescent phases. Sources were T cells, B-cell-depleted T cells, or PBMCs; the material itself was cDNA or gDNA.

In the original workflow: For nucleated cells, counts were estimated from reference gene primer amplification. The protocol was immunoSEQ multiplex PCR, while the TCRdb copy is restricted to in-frame clones and leaves out a portion. The DNA gave D and trimming, while V, J and clone size come from that table. The table lists tens of thousands of clones, about four fifths of them singletons. The source of this sequence is a human donor in a cohort sampled during active COVID-19. The chain couples TRBV5-4 to TRBJ1-3; D is perhaps TRBD1 (5 bases). The sample taken for sequencing was peripheral blood. CDR3 sequence: CASSNDSRATGNTIYF. The CDR3, as DNA: TGTGCCAGCAGCAATGACAGTAGGGCTACGGGAAACACCATATATTTT.